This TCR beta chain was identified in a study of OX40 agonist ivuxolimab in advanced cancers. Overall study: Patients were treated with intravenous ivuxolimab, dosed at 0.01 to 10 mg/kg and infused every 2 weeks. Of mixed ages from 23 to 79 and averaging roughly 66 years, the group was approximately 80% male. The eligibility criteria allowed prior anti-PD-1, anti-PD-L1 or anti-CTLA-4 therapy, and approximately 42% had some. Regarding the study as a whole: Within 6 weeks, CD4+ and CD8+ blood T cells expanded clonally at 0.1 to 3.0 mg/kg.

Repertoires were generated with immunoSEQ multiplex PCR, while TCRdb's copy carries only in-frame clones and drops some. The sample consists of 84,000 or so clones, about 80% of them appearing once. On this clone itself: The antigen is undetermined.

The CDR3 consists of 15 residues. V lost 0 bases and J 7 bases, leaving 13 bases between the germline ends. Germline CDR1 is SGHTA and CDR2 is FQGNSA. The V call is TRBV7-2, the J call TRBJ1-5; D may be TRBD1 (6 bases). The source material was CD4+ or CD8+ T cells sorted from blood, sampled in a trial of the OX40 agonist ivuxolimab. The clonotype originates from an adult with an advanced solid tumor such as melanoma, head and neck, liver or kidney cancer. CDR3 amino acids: CASSLALAGVQPQHF. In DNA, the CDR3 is TGTGCCAGCAGCTTAGCGTTGGCAGGGGTCCAGCCCCAGCATTTT.